Each of the 26 T cell receptor beta chains below was sequenced from the same sample in a study of blood T cell repertoires in COVID-19. Data came from immunoSEQ multiplex PCR; TCRdb stores just in-frame clones and leaves some out. The profile shows approximately 500,000 clones, roughly nine tenths of them singletons. The specimen sequenced was peripheral blood. These receptors originate from a man younger than 30 with COVID-19, enrolled during active disease.

The chain recombines TRBV9 with TRBJ2-1, with TRBD1 as a possible D gene (6 bases). The V end lost 3 bases, the J end lost 8 bases, and 21 bases lay between the germline ends. CDR3 length: 16 residues. The V gene's germline CDR1 is SGDLS and CDR2 YYNGEE. The CDR3 reads CASSAQFRGPTYEQFF. The CDR3 nucleotides are TGTGCCAGCAGCGCACAATTCAGGGGACCCACGTATGAGCAGTTCTTC.

The CDR3 spells CATSDVRQGAAGANVLTF. The CDR3 DNA reads as TGTGCCACCAGTGATGTAAGACAGGGGGCTGCTGGGGCCAACGTCCTGACTTTC. V and J are TRBV24-1 and TRBJ2-6, with 10 bases that match TRBD1. Trimming took 3 bases from V and 2 from J; bases not matched to a gene: 6. The CDR3 loop spans 18 amino acids. Looked up from germline, CDR1 is KGHDR and CDR2 is SFDVKD.

This chain links TRBV25-1 with TRBJ2-3; TRBD2 matches 7 bases. Germline V gene data show CDR1 as MGHDK and CDR2 as SYGVNS. Trimming at V came to 2 bases and at J to 4 bases, leaving 6 bases not matched to a gene. The CDR3 has 15 amino acids. CDR3 protein: CASSEGYRGADTQYF. For the CDR3, the DNA is TGTGCCAGCAGTGAAGGCTATCGGGGGGCAGATACGCAGTATTTT. The full variable domain, with the rest looked up from reference TRBV25-1 and TRBJ2-3, is EADIYQTPRYLVIGTGKKITLECSQTMGHDKMYWYQQDPGMELHLIHYSYGVNSTEKGDLSSESTVSRIRTEHFPLTLESARPSHTSQYLCASSEGYRGADTQYFGPGTRLTVL.

V usage is TRBV7-9 and J usage is TRBJ2-5; TRBD2 is a possible D gene (5 bases). The CDR3 loop spans 16 amino acids. Looked up from germline, CDR1 is SEHNR and CDR2 is FQNEAQ (reference sequence). Between the trimmed V and J ends, which lost 5 bases and 4 bases, there was a span of 20 bases. CDR3 protein: CASSQPLVGRGETQYF. CDR3 bases: TGTGCCAGCAGCCAACCCCTAGTGGGGAGAGGAGAGACCCAGTACTTC.

The chain joins TRBV5-1 to TRBJ2-7; maybe TRBD2 (6 bases). V lost 5 bases to trimming and J lost 0 bases, with 12 bases between them. The CDR3 spans 14 residues. CDR1 and CDR2 from the germline V gene are SGHRS and YFSETQ. In nucleotides, the CDR3 is TGCGCCAGCAGTTTTAGCGGTTCCTCCTACGAGCAGTACTTC. Residues: CASSFSGSSYEQYF.

This rearrangement joins TRBV6-5 to TRBJ2-3; the match to TRBD1 covers 8 bases. Germline CDR1 MNHEY, CDR2 SVGAGI. The CDR3 runs to 13 residues. V shed 6 bases, J shed 6 bases, and the junction held 5 bases outside the gene matches. The DNA of the CDR3 is TGTGCCAGCAGCGGGACAGGACCCGATACGCAGTATTTT. Amino acids: CASSGTGPDTQYF.

The rearrangement links TRBV28 to TRBJ2-1; TRBD1 agrees at 10 bases. V shed 6 bases and J 7 bases; nucleotides not matched to a gene: 12. The germline V gene has CDR1 MDHEN and CDR2 SYDVKM. The CDR3 runs 16 residues. This chain's CDR3 is CASSPSTGQGFNEQFF. The CDR3, as DNA: TGTGCCAGCAGCCCCTCCACGGGACAGGGGTTTAATGAGCAGTTCTTC.

This clone is a singleton in its sample. V and J are TRBV7-6 and TRBJ2-1; TRBD2 might be the D (6 bases). The CDR3 is 15 amino acids. Germline lookup yields CDR1 SGHVS and CDR2 FNYEAQ. Trimming removed 1 base from V and 5 bases from J, with 12 bases in between. The CDR3 DNA reads as TGTGCCAGCAGCTTAGGACTAGTCCGTAACAATGAGCAGTTCTTC. It codes for CASSLGLVRNNEQFF.

This sequence joins TRBV18 and TRBJ2-3; 11 nucleotides line up with TRBD2. The CDR3 is 14 residues long. Germline lookup yields CDR1 KGHSH and CDR2 LQKENI. The V segment lost 10 bases and the J segment 4 bases; nucleotides outside the gene matches: 7. CDR3 region: CATQLAGGPDTQYF. DNA for the CDR3: TGTGCCACCCAATTAGCGGGGGGGCCAGATACGCAGTATTTT.

This clone was detected a few times. The chain recombines TRBV11-3 with TRBJ2-3, with 10 bases lining up with TRBD2. Germline V CDR1 and CDR2: SGHNT, YENEEA. The CDR3 has 16 amino acids. The junction had 5 bases not matched to a gene; V was cut back by 0 bases and J by 5 bases. For the CDR3, the DNA is TGTGCCAGCAGCTTAGAACCCCGACTAGCGGGAGATACGCAGTATTTT. Residues: CASSLEPRLAGDTQYF.

The J gene is TRBJ2-2, the V gene TRBV6-5; 9 bases map to TRBD2. The CDR3 loop spans 15 amino acids. After removal of 3 bases from V and 7 bases from J, the junction contained 6 bases not matched to a gene. CDR1 MNHEY and CDR2 SVGAGI come from the germline V gene. For the CDR3, the DNA is TGTGCCAGCAGTTATAGCGGGAGTGGGTTCGGGGAGCTGTTTTTT. This codes for CASSYSGSGFGELFF.

In this sample, this clone turned up once. The genes are TRBV15 and TRBJ2-5; 10 nucleotides line up with TRBD2. The CDR3 runs 16 residues. Trimming removed 4 bases from V and 2 bases from J; junction bases left unmatched: 7. Germline V CDR1 and CDR2: LNHNV, YYDKDF (reference sequence). The chain's CDR3 is CATSKLSGGGQETQYF. In nucleotides, the CDR3 is TGTGCCACCAGCAAACTCAGCGGGGGGGGACAAGAGACCCAGTACTTC.

This CDR3 is CASSPEGARGYTF. In DNA, the CDR3 is TGTGCCAGCAGTCCGGAGGGGGCGCGTGGCTACACCTTC. The chain is built from TRBV6-6 and TRBJ1-2; 7 bases fit TRBD1. The V gene end was trimmed by 5 bases and the J gene end by 7 bases; junction bases not matched to a gene: 7. Per the germline V gene, CDR1 is MNHNY and CDR2 is SVGAGI (reference sequence). This CDR3 contains 13 residues.

The V and J genes are TRBV19 and TRBJ1-5; 8 bases match TRBD1. The V segment lost 5 bases and the J segment 5 bases; nucleotides outside the gene matches: 2. Germline CDR1 LNHDA, CDR2 SQIVND (reference sequence). The CDR3 extends over 13 amino acids. As DNA, the CDR3 is TGTGCCAGTAGTCTGACAGGGGATCAGCCCCAGCATTTT. Amino acid sequence: CASSLTGDQPQHF.

V is TRBV4-2 and J is TRBJ2-1, with D hard to call. CDR1 and CDR2 (germline): LGHNA, YNFKEQ. The CDR3 totals 17 residues. V gave up 7 bases and J gave up 0 bases, with 19 bases separating them. The CDR3: CASTVSTSPSSYNEQFF. The CDR3 region has the DNA TGTGCCAGCACCGTTAGTACGAGTCCGAGCTCCTACAATGAGCAGTTCTTC.

The chain joins TRBV6-5 to TRBJ2-1; TRBD2 matches at 8 bases. Germline V gene lookup returns CDR1 MNHEY and CDR2 SVGAGI. Trimming at V came to 10 bases and at J to 6 bases, leaving 11 bases not matched to a gene. CDR3 length equals 14 residues. The CDR3: CATLGDGGGNEQFF. Here the CDR3 DNA reads TGTGCCACCCTAGGAGACGGGGGGGGCAATGAGCAGTTCTTC.

The chain uses TRBV28 and TRBJ1-6; D possibly corresponds to TRBD1 (5 bases). Germline CDR1 MDHEN, CDR2 SYDVKM. The V end lost 1 base, the J end lost 9 bases, and 10 bases lay between the germline ends. The CDR3 spans 14 residues. As DNA, the CDR3 is TGTGCCAGCAGTTTATCTCAGGGCGGTTCACCCCTCCACTTT. It translates to CASSLSQGGSPLHF.

This clone was detected once. This chain connects TRBV3-1 (or the pseudogene TRBV3-2) to TRBJ1-2, with no clear D. Germline CDR1 LGHDT, CDR2 YNNKEL (reference sequence). Trimming removed 3 bases at V and 8 bases at J, with 10 bases between. The CDR3 is 12 amino acids. The CDR3 nucleotides read TGTGCCAGCAGCCAGTCTAAGCGAGGCTACACCTTC. This codes for CASSQSKRGYTF.

This sequence joins TRBV5-4 and TRBJ2-1, with D tentatively TRBD2 (5 bases). The CDR3 covers 15 residues. Germline V gene data show CDR1 as SGHNT and CDR2 as YYREEE (reference sequence). V shed 1 base and J shed 1 base, with 9 bases lying between them. The CDR3 reads CASSLPSGSYNEQFF. CDR3 coding DNA: TGTGCCAGCAGCTTGCCGAGCGGTTCCTACAATGAGCAGTTCTTC.

The chain couples TRBV3-1 (or the pseudogene TRBV3-2) to TRBJ2-5; D call uncertain. Trimming took 0 bases from V and 7 from J, leaving 6 bases between them. Germline V gene data show CDR1 as LGHDT and CDR2 as YNNKEL (reference sequence). The CDR3 is 12 residues long. CDR3 sequence reads: CASSQDARTQYF. The CDR3 DNA reads as TGTGCCAGCAGCCAAGATGCGCGGACCCAGTACTTC.

This chain connects TRBV3-1 (or the pseudogene TRBV3-2) to TRBJ1-1; a weak D match, TRBD1 (5 bases). CDR1 and CDR2 from the germline V gene are LGHDT and YNNKEL (reference sequence). The CDR3 consists of 15 residues. V was shortened by 0 bases and J by 4 bases, with 12 bases between the two germline ends. DNA of the CDR3: TGTGCCAGCAGCCAAGAGGCAGGGTTAGGCACTGAAGCTTTCTTT. Translated, it gives CASSQEAGLGTEAFF.

This chain uses TRBV6-5 with TRBJ2-6, with a weak D call TRBD2 (5 bases). Germline CDR1 MNHEY, CDR2 SVGAGI. The CDR3 loop spans 15 amino acids. Deletions cut 7 bases from V and 0 bases from J, with 10 bases between. The CDR3 region is CASMGDLSGANVLTF. CDR3 bases: TGTGCCAGCATGGGAGACCTCTCTGGGGCCAACGTCCTGACTTTC.

CDR3 sequence (DNA): TGTGCCAGCAGTTACTCGTCAGGCGGGGAGCAGTACTTC. The encoded protein is CASSYSSGGEQYF. The V gene is TRBV6-5, the J gene TRBJ2-7; weak D call: TRBD2 (5 bases). This CDR3 comprises 13 residues. V was pared by 0 bases and J by 7 bases, with 10 bases between. Germline values: CDR1 MNHEY, CDR2 SVGAGI.

The gene calls are TRBV5-6 and TRBJ2-7; TRBD2 agrees at 13 bases. The CDR3 loop spans 15 amino acids. In germline, CDR1 is SGHDT, CDR2 YYEEEE. The V segment lost 2 bases and the J segment 2 bases; nucleotides outside the gene matches: 1. In DNA, the CDR3 is TGTGCCAGCAGCTTTGGACTAGCGGGAGCCTACGAGCAGTACTTC. Translation gives CASSFGLAGAYEQYF. Together with reference TRBV5-6 and TRBJ2-7, the CDR3 gives the full variable domain: DAGVTQSPTHLIKTRGQQVTLRCSPKSGHDTVSWYQQALGQGPQFIFQYYEEEERQRGNFPDRFSGHQFPNYSSELNVNALLLGDSALYLCASSFGLAGAYEQYFGPGTRLTVT.

This chain links TRBV29-1 with TRBJ2-5, with 10 bases matching TRBD2. The CDR3 is 14 residues long. With V trimmed by 7 bases and J by 6 bases, 11 bases remained unmatched. The germline V gene has CDR1 SQVTM and CDR2 ANQGSEA. The CDR3 nucleotides are TGCAGCGCCGGGCTAGCGGGAGATTCTAAGACCCAGTACTTC. It specifies CSAGLAGDSKTQYF. Combining the CDR3 with reference TRBV29-1 and TRBJ2-5 gives the whole variable domain SAVISQKPSRDICQRGTSLTIQCQVDSQVTMMFWYRQQPGQSLTLIATANQGSEATYESGFVIDKFPISRPNLTFSTLTVSNMSPEDSSIYLCSAGLAGDSKTQYFGPGTRLLVL.

The V call is TRBV5-1, the J call TRBJ2-1; TRBD2 matches 7 bases. V dropped 4 bases and J dropped 7; count of bases not matched to a gene: 11. Germline V lookup: CDR1 SGHRS, CDR2 YFSETQ. CDR3 length: 15 amino acids. CDR3: CASSHEGGSGNEQFF. For the CDR3, the DNA is TGCGCCAGCAGCCATGAGGGCGGGAGTGGAAATGAGCAGTTCTTC.